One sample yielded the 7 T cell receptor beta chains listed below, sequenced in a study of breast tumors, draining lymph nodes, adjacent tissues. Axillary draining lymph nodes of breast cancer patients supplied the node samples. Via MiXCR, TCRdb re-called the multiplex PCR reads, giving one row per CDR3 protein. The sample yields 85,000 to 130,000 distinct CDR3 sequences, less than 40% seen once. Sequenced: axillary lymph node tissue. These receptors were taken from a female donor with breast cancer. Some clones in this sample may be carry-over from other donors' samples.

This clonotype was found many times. The CDR3 sequence is CASSLWSLVQGMNNEQFF. The CDR3 bases are TGTGCCAGCAGCTTATGGTCTCTAGTACAGGGGATGAACAATGAGCAGTTCTTC. The J gene is TRBJ2-1, the V gene TRBV7-9, with 7 bases identical to TRBD1. V was pared by 2 bases and J by 5 bases, with 15 bases of the junction left unmatched. Germline V gives CDR1 SEHNR, CDR2 FQNEAQ (reference sequence). This CDR3 region has 18 residues.

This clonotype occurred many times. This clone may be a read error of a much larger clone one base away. The CDR3 spells CSVLEADEQSF. CDR3 sequence (DNA): TGCAGTGTACTGGAGGCTGATGAGCAGTCCTTC. V usage is TRBV20-1 and J usage is TRBJ2-1; D might be TRBD2 (5 bases). Germline CDR1 and CDR2: DFQATT and SNEGSKA (reference sequence). The CDR3 runs 11 residues.

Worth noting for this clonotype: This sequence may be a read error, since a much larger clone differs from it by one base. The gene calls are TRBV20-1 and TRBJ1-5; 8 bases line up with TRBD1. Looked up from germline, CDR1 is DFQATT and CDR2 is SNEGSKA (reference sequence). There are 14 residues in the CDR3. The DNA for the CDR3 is TGCAGTGCCAAACAGGGGGGTTCCAATCCGCCCCAGCATTTT. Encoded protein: CSAKQGGSNPPQHF.

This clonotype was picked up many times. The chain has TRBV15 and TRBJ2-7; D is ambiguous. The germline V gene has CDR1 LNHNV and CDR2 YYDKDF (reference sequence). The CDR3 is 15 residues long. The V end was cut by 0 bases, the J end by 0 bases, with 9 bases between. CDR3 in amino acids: CATSREGASSYEQYF. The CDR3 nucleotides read TGTGCCACCAGCAGAGAAGGAGCCAGCTCCTACGAGCAGTACTTC.

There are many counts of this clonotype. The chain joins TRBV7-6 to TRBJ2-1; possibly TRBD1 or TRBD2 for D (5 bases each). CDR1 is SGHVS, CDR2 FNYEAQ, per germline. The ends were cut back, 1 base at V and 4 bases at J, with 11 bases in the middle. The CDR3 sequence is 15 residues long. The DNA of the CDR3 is TGTGCCAGCAGCTTAGATTGGGGGAAGTACAATGAGCAGTTCTTC. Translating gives CASSLDWGKYNEQFF.

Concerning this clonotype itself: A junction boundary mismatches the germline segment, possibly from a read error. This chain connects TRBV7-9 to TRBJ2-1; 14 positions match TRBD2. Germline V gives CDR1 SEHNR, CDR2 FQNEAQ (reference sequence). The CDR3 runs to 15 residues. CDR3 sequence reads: CASSLTGLAGDEQLF. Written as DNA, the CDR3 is TGTGCCAGCAGCTTAACGGGACTAGCGGGAGATGAGCAGCTTTTC.

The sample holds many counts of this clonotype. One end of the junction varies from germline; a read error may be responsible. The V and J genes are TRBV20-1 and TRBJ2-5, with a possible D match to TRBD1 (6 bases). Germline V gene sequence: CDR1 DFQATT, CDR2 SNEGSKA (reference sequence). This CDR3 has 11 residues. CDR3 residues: CSVVGGETQSF. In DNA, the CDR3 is TGCAGTGTTGTAGGGGGAGAGACCCAGTCCTTC.